These 18 T cell receptor beta chains originate from one sample sequenced in a study of shared T cell receptors in the human thymus. The protocol was immunoSEQ multiplex PCR, while the TCRdb copy is restricted to in-frame clones and leaves out a portion. This sample has some 400,000 clones, with approximately 95% found just once. The sequencing sample was made of thymocytes. These receptors originate from a human donor.

Comment on this clone: The junction departs from the called germline gene at one end, perhaps through a read error. This chain connects TRBV29-1 to TRBJ1-1; 7 bases are shared with TRBD1. The CDR3 runs 13 residues. CDR1 and CDR2 from the germline V gene are SQVTM and ANQGSEA. The CDR3 nucleotides are TGCAGCGGACAGGGTAGAGTGAAAACTGAAGCTTTCTTT. Translation gives CSGQGRVKTEAFF.

This clone is a singleton in its sample. The V call is TRBV27, the J call TRBJ1-1; 7 bases match TRBD1. V was pared by 3 bases and J by 4 bases, with 8 bases of the junction left unmatched. Germline V lookup: CDR1 MNHEY, CDR2 SMNVEV (reference sequence). The CDR3 extends over 15 amino acids. The CDR3 sequence: CASSFNRGGGTEAFF. The CDR3 nucleotides read TGTGCCAGCAGTTTTAACAGGGGCGGGGGCACTGAAGCTTTCTTT.

This rearrangement joins TRBV14 to TRBJ1-2; possibly TRBD1 for D (6 bases). The V end was cut by 8 bases, the J end by 3 bases, with 7 bases between. The CDR3 is made up of 11 amino acids. Germline V gives CDR1 SGHDN, CDR2 FVKESK. CDR3 in amino acids: CASGGDYGYTF. CDR3 coding DNA: TGTGCCAGCGGGGGCGACTATGGCTACACCTTC. The full variable domain, in which reference TRBV14 and TRBJ1-2 provide the parts outside the CDR3, is EAGVTQFPSHSVIEKGQTVTLRCDPISGHDNLYWYRRVMGKEIKFLLHFVKESKQDESGMPNNRFLAERTGGTYSTLKVQPAELEDSGVYFCASGGDYGYTFGSGTRLTVV.

The chain joins TRBV5-4 to TRBJ2-1, with a possible D match to TRBD2 (6 bases). Trimming pared 4 bases from V and 0 bases from J, leaving 14 bases between. This CDR3 contains 16 residues. The germline V gene has CDR1 SGHNT and CDR2 YYREEE (reference sequence). The CDR3 is CASSPLASSSYNEQFF. CDR3 DNA: TGTGCCAGCAGCCCCCTAGCGTCTAGCTCCTACAATGAGCAGTTCTTC.

This chain connects TRBV2 to TRBJ2-5; 10 nucleotides agree with TRBD2. V was pared by 2 bases and J by 1 base, with 1 base of the junction left unmatched. This CDR3 is 15 amino acids long. Germline CDR1 and CDR2: SNHLY and FYNNEI. The CDR3 DNA is TGTGCCAGCAGTGAATTAGCGGGGGGCCAAGAGACCCAGTACTTC. It translates to CASSELAGGQETQYF. Full variable domain (remainder filled in from reference TRBV2 and TRBJ2-5): EPEVTQTPSHQVTQMGQEVILRCVPISNHLYFYWYRQILGQKVEFLVSFYNNEISEKSEIFDDQFSVERPDGSNFTLKIRSTKLEDSAMYFCASSELAGGQETQYFGPGTRLLVL.

The gene calls are TRBV4-2 and TRBJ2-1; 11 bases align to TRBD2. From germline, CDR1 is LGHNA and CDR2 YNFKEQ. The CDR3 covers 17 residues. V shed 0 bases and J 10 bases; nucleotides not matched to a gene: 11. The CDR3 DNA sequence: TGTGCCAGCAGCCAAGATGGGATACTAGCGGGAGTAGGGGAGCAGTTCTTC. Its translation is CASSQDGILAGVGEQFF.

V and J are TRBV4-3 and TRBJ2-7, with 9 bases identical to TRBD2. J was trimmed by 2 bases and V by 3 bases; bases with no gene match: 5. The CDR3 has 15 residues. CDR1 is LGHNA, CDR2 YSLEER, per germline. CDR3 amino acids: CASSQREGRTYEQYF. Written as DNA, the CDR3 is TGCGCCAGCAGCCAGCGGGAGGGCCGTACCTACGAGCAGTACTTC.

CDR3 loop: CASSMAGGTGETQYF. The CDR3 coding sequence is TGTGCCAGTAGTATGGCAGGGGGCACGGGAGAGACCCAGTACTTC. V usage is TRBV19 and J usage is TRBJ2-5, with TRBD1 matching over 8 bases. This CDR3 is built from 15 residues. Looked up from germline, CDR1 is LNHDA and CDR2 is SQIVND (reference sequence). J was trimmed by 4 bases and V by 3 bases; bases with no gene match: 7.

This clone was observed a single time. This chain joins TRBV29-1 and TRBJ1-1; D may be TRBD1 (6 bases). Per germline, CDR1 SQVTM and CDR2 ANQGSEA. V was trimmed by 6 bases and J by 11 bases, leaving 28 bases between them. The CDR3 is made up of 15 amino acids. The CDR3 sequence: CSVPHLRGGEVKAFF. For the CDR3, the DNA is TGCAGCGTCCCACACCTGCGAGGGGGGGAAGTAAAGGCTTTCTTT.

The chain is built from TRBV12-5 and TRBJ2-2, with 8 bases that match TRBD1. Germline V gene data show CDR1 as LGHNT and CDR2 as FRNRAP. This CDR3 comprises 15 residues. The trim removed 3 bases at V and 6 bases at J, leaving 6 bases unmatched. The CDR3 spells CASGLGQGGSGELFF. The CDR3 DNA is TGTGCTAGTGGTTTAGGACAGGGCGGATCCGGGGAGCTGTTTTTT.

The chain joins TRBV7-2 to TRBJ2-2; 10 positions agree with TRBD2. The trim removed 2 bases at V and 4 bases at J, leaving 4 bases unmatched. This CDR3 contains 16 residues. Germline CDR1 and CDR2: SGHTA and FQGNSA. The CDR3 bases are TGTGCCAGCAGCTTACAAACTAGCGGGACCACCGGGGAGCTGTTTTTT. Protein product: CASSLQTSGTTGELFF.

The V and J genes are TRBV28 and TRBJ2-7, with 8 bases fitting TRBD2. The CDR3 spans 17 residues. Germline V lookup: CDR1 MDHEN, CDR2 SYDVKM. Trimming cost V 5 bases and J 5 bases; bases outside gene matches: 17. CDR3 sequence (DNA): TGTGCCAGCAGTCCCCTCTCCCGGAGCGGGAGTATCAACGAGCAGTACTTC. Encoded protein: CASSPLSRSGSINEQYF. The full variable domain, rest sourced from reference TRBV28 and TRBJ2-7, is DVKVTQSSRYLVKRTGEKVFLECVQDMDHENMFWYRQDPGLGLRLIYFSYDVKMKEKGDIPEGYSVSREKKERFSLILESASTNQTSMYLCASSPLSRSGSINEQYFGPGTRLTVT.

CDR3 in amino acids: CASRLLADTGELFF. Written as DNA, the CDR3 is TGTGCCAGCAGATTACTAGCGGACACCGGGGAGCTGTTTTTT. The chain joins TRBV6-5 to TRBJ2-2, with 8 bases lining up with TRBD2. Germline V lookup: CDR1 MNHEY, CDR2 SVGAGI. Trimming at V came to 6 bases and at J to 3 bases, leaving 3 bases not matched to a gene. The CDR3 runs to 14 residues.

The chain combines TRBV7-9 with TRBJ2-2; D uncertain. The length of the CDR3 is 14 residues. V was cut by 1 base and J by 1 base, with 4 bases left in between. Germline assignment: CDR1 SEHNR and CDR2 FQNEAQ (reference sequence). In DNA, the CDR3 is TGTGCCAGCAGCTTAGGAGAGAACACCGGGGAGCTGTTTTTT. This codes for CASSLGENTGELFF.

This chain uses TRBV2 with TRBJ2-7; D not certain. Germline lookup yields CDR1 SNHLY and CDR2 FYNNEI. Trimming removed 10 bases at V and 3 bases at J, with 13 bases between. The CDR3 has 12 amino acids. CDR3 region: CATRQPYYEQYF. Written as DNA, the CDR3 is TGTGCCACGAGGCAACCATACTACGAGCAGTACTTC.

The genes are TRBV5-6 and TRBJ1-4; 7 bases fit TRBD1. The V gene's germline CDR1 is SGHDT and CDR2 YYEEEE. The CDR3 is made up of 18 amino acids. V lost 3 bases, J lost 7 bases, and 18 bases stayed unmatched. The CDR3 spells CASSWDGQVTGLSEKLFF. DNA of the CDR3: TGTGCCAGCAGCTGGGATGGACAGGTGACTGGTCTGAGTGAAAAACTGTTTTTT.

This clone has more than one count but fewer than ten. The chain carries TRBV6-4 and TRBJ1-2; D unclear. The CDR3 extends over 13 amino acids. Germline CDR1 and CDR2: MRHNA and SNTAGT. The V end was cut by 2 bases, the J end by 6 bases, with 10 bases between. CDR3 in amino acids: CASSDAAVDGYTF. The CDR3 DNA follows: TGTGCCAGCAGTGACGCGGCTGTAGATGGCTACACCTTC.

V usage is TRBV15 and J usage is TRBJ2-2; no firm D call. Trimming shortened V by 6 bases and J by 1 base, and 9 bases separated the two germline ends. CDR1 and CDR2 (germline): LNHNV, YYDKDF (reference sequence). The CDR3 extends over 14 amino acids. The CDR3 spells CATREAVNTGELFF. The CDR3, as DNA: TGTGCCACCAGAGAGGCGGTGAACACCGGGGAGCTGTTTTTT.